These T cell receptor beta chains were read from a single sample in a study of T cells in Graves' hyperthyroidism and ophthalmopathy. TCRdb itself ran the multiplex PCR reads through MiXCR, one entry per CDR3 protein. Of approximately 430,000 distinct CDR3 sequences listed, around 14% are singletons. What was sequenced was blood. The receptors were sampled from a woman under 30 with Graves' hyperthyroidism. Both conserved end residues are part of each CDR3. A D gene is named only where the DNA matches it firmly. Only part of the rows carry a size: once, few, many, or a class if the clone is expanded.

d_call,v_call,j_call,clone_size,cdr3_nt,cdr3_aa
-,TRBV4-2,TRBJ2-1,-,TGTGCCAGCAGCCAAGGTTCGGGACTCGGCTCCTACAATGAGCAGTTCTTC,CASSQGSGLGSYNEQFF
-,TRBV5-4,TRBJ2-7,few,TGTGCCAGCAAAGGTAATTCCTACGAGCAGTACTTC,CASKGNSYEQYF
-,TRBV28,TRBJ2-7,few,TGTGCCAGCAGCACTTCCCGGGGCTATTCCTACGAGCAGTACTTC,CASSTSRGYSYEQYF
-,TRBV20-1,TRBJ1-1,many,TGCAGTGCTCCAGTTCGGGACTTCGGATTAGGCACTGAAGCTTTCTTT,CSAPVRDFGLGTEAFF
TRBD1,TRBV18,TRBJ1-1,many,TGTGCCAGCTCACAACAGGGGATGAACACTGAAGCTTTCTTT,CASSQQGMNTEAFF
TRBD2,TRBV9,TRBJ2-5,few,TGTGCCAGCAGCGTTGGGACTAGCGGAGGGGAGACCCAGTACTTC,CASSVGTSGGETQYF
-,TRBV3-1,TRBJ2-7,many,TGTGCCAGCAGCCAGCGTAGCTCCTACGAGCAGTACTTC,CASSQRSSYEQYF
-,TRBV28,TRBJ2-4,many,TGTGCCAGCAGAAGCCCAGGCTTTGTAAACATTCAGTACTTC,CASRSPGFVNIQYF
TRBD2,TRBV7-6,TRBJ2-5,few,TGTGCCAGCAGCCTCACCCCCGGGACTAGCGGGGGTACGGAGACCCAGTACTTC,CASSLTPGTSGGTETQYF
TRBD1,TRBV3-1,TRBJ1-1,many,TGTGCCAGCAGCCGTCGACAGGGAAGTTGGACTGAAGCTTTCTTT,CASSRRQGSWTEAFF
-,TRBV10-3,TRBJ2-1,-,TGTGCCATCAGTGATGGTGCGTATGAGCAGTTCTTC,CAISDGAYEQFF
-,TRBV3-1,TRBJ2-7,many,TGTGCCAGCAGCAAGACGTTGAGGGAGGCATCCTACGAGCAGTACTTC,CASSKTLREASYEQYF
-,TRBV7-9,TRBJ2-1,many,TGTGCCAGCAGCTTAGAGAGGTATGAGCAGTTCTTC,CASSLERYEQFF
TRBD1,TRBV12-3/TRBV12-4,TRBJ2-2,few,TGTGCCAGCAGTCAGGGGGTGAACACCGGGGAGCTGTTTTTT,CASSQGVNTGELFF
-,TRBV3-1,TRBJ2-6,-,TGTGCCAGCAGCCGCCCGGTGGGGTCAGGGGCCAACGTCCTGACTTTC,CASSRPVGSGANVLTF
TRBD2,TRBV7-6,TRBJ2-1,many,TGTGCCAGCAGCCATCGACTAGCGGGAGAAATTTTTAAGAATGAGCAGTTCTTC,CASSHRLAGEIFKNEQFF
-,TRBV6-6,TRBJ1-5,few,TGTGCCAGCAGTTACTCCGACGGGGCGTCGTGGCCCCAGCATTTT,CASSYSDGASWPQHF
TRBD1,TRBV27,TRBJ1-2,many,TGTGCCAGCAGTTACTCCCAGGGGGCGCGCGGCTACACCTTC,CASSYSQGARGYTF
-,TRBV7-9,TRBJ2-7,few,TGTGCCAGCAGCTTAGCGGCAGGAAGGGCCTACGAGCAGTACTTC,CASSLAAGRAYEQYF
-,TRBV30,TRBJ1-6,-,TGTGCCTGGAGTGCTGGGTATAATTCACCCCTCCACTTT,CAWSAGYNSPLHF
-,TRBV15,TRBJ2-3,many,TGTGCCACCAGCAGAGACAGGGTCACAGATACGCAGTATTTT,CATSRDRVTDTQYF
-,TRBV7-2,TRBJ2-2,-,TGTGCCAGCAGCTTAGCCCTACGGGACCTCGGGCCCGGGGAGCTGTTTTTT,CASSLALRDLGPGELFF
TRBD1,TRBV11-2,TRBJ2-4,-,TGTGCCAGCAGCTCGACGACAGGGGGACGAGACGTTCAGTACTTC,CASSSTTGGRDVQYF
-,TRBV12-3/TRBV12-4,TRBJ2-1,many,TGTGCCAGCAGCGGGACAATATCCTACGAGCAGTTCTTC,CASSGTISYEQFF
-,TRBV24-1,TRBJ2-7,many,TGTGCCACCAGTGATTGGGGACAACCCGAGCAGTACTTC,CATSDWGQPEQYF
-,TRBV2,TRBJ2-6,many,TGTGCCACCAGTACGAAGGGTACTGGGGCCAACGTCCTGACTTTC,CATSTKGTGANVLTF
TRBD2,TRBV7-2,TRBJ2-5,many,TGTGCCAGCAGCCGCTCGCGGGGGGGTCGGGGAGAGACCCAGTACTTC,CASSRSRGGRGETQYF
TRBD2,TRBV12-3/TRBV12-4,TRBJ2-7,-,TGTGCCAGCAGTTTCGCGGGAGGGGGAGCCTACGAGCAGTACTTC,CASSFAGGGAYEQYF
-,TRBV20-1,TRBJ2-7,many,TGCAGTGCTAGGTCTTACAGAGCCTACGAGCAGTACTTC,CSARSYRAYEQYF
-,TRBV2,TRBJ1-6,few,TGTGCCAGCAGTGAATCGACAGCCTATAATTCACCCCTCCACTTT,CASSESTAYNSPLHF
-,TRBV3-1,TRBJ1-2,many,TGTGCCAGCAGACCAACAGGGAAATACTATGGCTACACCTTC,CASRPTGKYYGYTF
TRBD2,TRBV12-3/TRBV12-4,TRBJ2-5,-,TGTGCCAGCAGTTTTTTCCCCGGGACTAGCGGGGCCCACTTC,CASSFFPGTSGAHF
-,TRBV5-1,TRBJ2-1,many,TGCGCCAGCACGAGCGGCTCCTACAATGAGCAGTTCTTC,CASTSGSYNEQFF
-,TRBV10-3,TRBJ1-2,many,TGTGCCATCAGTGACAGGGCGTCCACGTCCTATGGCTACACCTTC,CAISDRASTSYGYTF
TRBD2,TRBV6-2/TRBV6-3,TRBJ2-3,-,TGTGCCAGCAGTTACTATGCGACTAGCGGGAGGCCAGATACGCAGTATTTT,CASSYYATSGRPDTQYF
-,TRBV29-1,TRBJ1-2,few,TGCAGCGTCGCCACCGAGGGAGACTATGGCTACACCTTC,CSVATEGDYGYTF
-,TRBV19,TRBJ1-1,many,TGTGCCAGTAGTATTCTGGCAGGAGGAACTGAAGCTTTCTTT,CASSILAGGTEAFF
TRBD1,TRBV5-1,TRBJ2-3,-,TGCGCCAGCAGCTTGCGGGACAGGGGCACAGATACGCAGTATTTT,CASSLRDRGTDTQYF
-,TRBV6-2/TRBV6-3,TRBJ2-1,few,TGTGCCAGCACGCACCCAGGGGTGATAATAAATGAGCAGTTCTTC,CASTHPGVIINEQFF
TRBD1,TRBV24-1,TRBJ2-1,once,TGTGCCACCAGTGAGAAGGGACAGGGGGCATTCAGCAATGAGCAGTTCTTC,CATSEKGQGAFSNEQFF
TRBD2,TRBV4-2,TRBJ2-5,many,TGTGCCAGCAGCCGTCTGGGGGGAGGGCGCGAGACCCAGTACTTC,CASSRLGGGRETQYF
-,TRBV7-9,TRBJ2-7,-,TGTGCCAGCAGCGGTACCGGGAGCAGCTCCTACGAGCAGTACTTC,CASSGTGSSSYEQYF
-,TRBV7-8,TRBJ2-7,few,TGTGCCAGCAGCTCAAGACTAGTCAACGAGCAGTACTTC,CASSSRLVNEQYF
TRBD2,TRBV4-2,TRBJ2-7,few,TGTGCCAGCAGCCAATTTTCTAGCGGGAACTACGAGCAGTACTTC,CASSQFSSGNYEQYF
-,TRBV20-1,TRBJ1-1,few,TGCAGTGCTAGTTGGGACAAGGGGAACACTGAAGCTTTCTTT,CSASWDKGNTEAFF
-,TRBV9,TRBJ2-7,many,TGTGCCAGCAGCGCGGGCTCCTCGGATGGCGAGCAGTACTTC,CASSAGSSDGEQYF
TRBD2,TRBV24-1,TRBJ2-5,many,TGTGCCACCAGTGACCCAGGGACGGTCCGGGGGGCCCAGTACTTC,CATSDPGTVRGAQYF
-,TRBV7-8,TRBJ2-1,many,TGTGCCAGCAGCTTAGGGACTCTGGGGAATGAGCAGTTCTTC,CASSLGTLGNEQFF
TRBD2,TRBV14,TRBJ2-1,few,TGTGCCAGCAGCCCATTCGGGAGGGCCATCAATGAGCAGTTCTTC,CASSPFGRAINEQFF
-,TRBV7-2,TRBJ2-7,many,TGTGCCAGCGGGAGGGGGAACTACGAGCAGTACTTC,CASGRGNYEQYF
TRBD1,TRBV7-9,TRBJ2-7,-,TGTGCCATACGAGCGAAGCAAGGGGGCCAGAGGGACGAGCAGTACTTC,CAIRAKQGGQRDEQYF
TRBD1,TRBV15,TRBJ1-1,many,TGTGCCACCAGGGACGACAGGGGGCTTCGGAACACTGAAGCTTTCTTT,CATRDDRGLRNTEAFF
-,TRBV28,TRBJ1-1,-,TGTGCCAGCAGTTTTCCATTGAACACTGAAGCTTTCTTT,CASSFPLNTEAFF
TRBD2,TRBV5-1,TRBJ2-7,many,TGCGCCAGCAGCCTCGTAGGGGAGGGGATGGAACAGTACTTC,CASSLVGEGMEQYF
-,TRBV12-3/TRBV12-4,TRBJ1-1,many,TGTGCCAGCAGTCGAGGGGGGATAGGAAGCACTGAAGCTTTCTTT,CASSRGGIGSTEAFF
TRBD2,TRBV6-1,TRBJ2-1,-,TGTGCCACCCTAGCGGGGGTGAATGAGCAGTTCTTC,CATLAGVNEQFF
-,TRBV24-1,TRBJ1-2,once,TGTGCCACCAGTGATTTAGGGTATGGCTACACCTTC,CATSDLGYGYTF
-,TRBV20-1,TRBJ2-7,many,TGCAGTGCTAGTCCCGTCCCCCCGAACGAGCAGTACTTC,CSASPVPPNEQYF
TRBD1,TRBV5-1,TRBJ2-7,few,TGCGCCAGCACTACGGGGACAGGGTCGAATGGAGCCTACGAGCAGTACTTC,CASTTGTGSNGAYEQYF
-,TRBV11-2,TRBJ2-3,many,TGTGCCAGCAGCGCCGAAGCTAGCACAGATACGCAGTATTTT,CASSAEASTDTQYF